A single sample gave rise to the 8 T cell receptor beta chains below, sequenced in a study of spatial heterogeneity in lung cancer. In TCRdb, the 5' RACE reads were re-called with MiXCR into one record per CDR3 protein. The table shows under 150,000 distinct CDR3 sequences, with roughly 10% occurring only once. The time point here: blood at routine non-recurrence follow-up after resection. Sequenced material: PBMCs, taken at follow-up. These receptors came from a female donor with early-stage non-small cell lung cancer.

The V gene is TRBV14, the J gene TRBJ2-3; D is ambiguous. The V end lost 0 bases, the J end lost 2 bases, and 12 bases lay between the germline ends. CDR1 is SGHDN and CDR2 is FVKESK in the germline V gene. The CDR3 loop spans 16 amino acids. This CDR3 is CASSQDRPPNTDTQYF. Written as DNA, the CDR3 is TGTGCCAGCAGCCAAGATAGGCCCCCGAACACAGATACGCAGTATTTT.

V usage is TRBV5-1 and J usage is TRBJ2-3; 7 bases align to TRBD2. Germline V gene sequence: CDR1 SGHRS, CDR2 YFSETQ. V was clipped by 0 bases and J by 2 bases; unmatched bases: 9. This CDR3 contains 17 residues. The CDR3 DNA reads as TGCGCCAGCAGCTTGGAAGTACTCGGGAGGTACACAGATACGCAGTATTTT. Its protein is CASSLEVLGRYTDTQYF.

V gene TRBV6-5 combines with J gene TRBJ2-6; D remains unclear. V was clipped by 8 bases and J by 1 base, with 12 bases between them. This CDR3 has 15 amino acids. Germline CDR1 is MNHEY and CDR2 is SVGAGI. CDR3 sequence: CASRPRSSGANVLTF. CDR3 DNA sequence: TGTGCCAGCCGCCCTCGCTCGTCTGGGGCCAACGTCCTGACTTTC.

This clonotype was observed at least ten times. The V gene is TRBV18, the J gene TRBJ1-5; 9 positions agree with TRBD1. V lost 2 bases and J lost 6; bases outside the gene matches: 2. The germline gives CDR1 KGHSH, CDR2 LQKENI. The CDR3 runs 14 residues. This CDR3 is CASSPGTGSQPQHF. The CDR3 nucleotides read TGTGCCAGCTCACCAGGGACAGGGAGTCAGCCCCAGCATTTT.

This clonotype was counted between two and nine times. The chain combines TRBV7-9 with TRBJ2-1; no clear D. CDR3 size: 11 residues. Germline CDR1 SEHNR, CDR2 FQNEAQ (reference sequence). The V and J ends lost 5 bases and 10 bases respectively, with 9 bases between them. The CDR3 DNA reads as TGTGCCAGCAGCCCGGAAGGAGAGCAGTTCTTC. It specifies CASSPEGEQFF.

This chain connects TRBV7-3 to TRBJ2-1; TRBD1 aligns across 8 bases. CDR1 SGHTA and CDR2 FQGTGA come from the germline V gene. The CDR3 has 16 amino acids. The junction had 4 bases not matched to a gene; V was cut back by 1 base and J by 2 bases. The CDR3 region has the DNA TGTGCCAGCAGCTTAAATACAGGGGGGCCCTACAATGAGCAGTTCTTC. It is translated as CASSLNTGGPYNEQFF.

The chain couples TRBV4-2 to TRBJ2-2, with D possibly being TRBD1 or TRBD2 (5 bases each). CDR3 size: 15 residues. Trimming left V 3 bases short and J 3 bases short, with 11 bases between. CDR1 LGHNA and CDR2 YNFKEQ come from the germline V gene. CDR3 bases: TGTGCCAGCAGCCAGCCGGGACCAGACACCGGGGAGCTGTTTTTT. It codes for CASSQPGPDTGELFF.

V gene TRBV30 combines with J gene TRBJ1-6; D gene uncertain. The germline V and J ends were trimmed by 0 bases and 7 bases, with 10 bases remaining between them. The CDR3 runs to 14 residues. The germline CDR1 and CDR2 sequences are GTSNPN and SVGIG (reference sequence). In nucleotides, the CDR3 is TGTGCCTGGAGTGTACTCGGCCAAAATTCACCCCTCCACTTT. It codes for CAWSVLGQNSPLHF.